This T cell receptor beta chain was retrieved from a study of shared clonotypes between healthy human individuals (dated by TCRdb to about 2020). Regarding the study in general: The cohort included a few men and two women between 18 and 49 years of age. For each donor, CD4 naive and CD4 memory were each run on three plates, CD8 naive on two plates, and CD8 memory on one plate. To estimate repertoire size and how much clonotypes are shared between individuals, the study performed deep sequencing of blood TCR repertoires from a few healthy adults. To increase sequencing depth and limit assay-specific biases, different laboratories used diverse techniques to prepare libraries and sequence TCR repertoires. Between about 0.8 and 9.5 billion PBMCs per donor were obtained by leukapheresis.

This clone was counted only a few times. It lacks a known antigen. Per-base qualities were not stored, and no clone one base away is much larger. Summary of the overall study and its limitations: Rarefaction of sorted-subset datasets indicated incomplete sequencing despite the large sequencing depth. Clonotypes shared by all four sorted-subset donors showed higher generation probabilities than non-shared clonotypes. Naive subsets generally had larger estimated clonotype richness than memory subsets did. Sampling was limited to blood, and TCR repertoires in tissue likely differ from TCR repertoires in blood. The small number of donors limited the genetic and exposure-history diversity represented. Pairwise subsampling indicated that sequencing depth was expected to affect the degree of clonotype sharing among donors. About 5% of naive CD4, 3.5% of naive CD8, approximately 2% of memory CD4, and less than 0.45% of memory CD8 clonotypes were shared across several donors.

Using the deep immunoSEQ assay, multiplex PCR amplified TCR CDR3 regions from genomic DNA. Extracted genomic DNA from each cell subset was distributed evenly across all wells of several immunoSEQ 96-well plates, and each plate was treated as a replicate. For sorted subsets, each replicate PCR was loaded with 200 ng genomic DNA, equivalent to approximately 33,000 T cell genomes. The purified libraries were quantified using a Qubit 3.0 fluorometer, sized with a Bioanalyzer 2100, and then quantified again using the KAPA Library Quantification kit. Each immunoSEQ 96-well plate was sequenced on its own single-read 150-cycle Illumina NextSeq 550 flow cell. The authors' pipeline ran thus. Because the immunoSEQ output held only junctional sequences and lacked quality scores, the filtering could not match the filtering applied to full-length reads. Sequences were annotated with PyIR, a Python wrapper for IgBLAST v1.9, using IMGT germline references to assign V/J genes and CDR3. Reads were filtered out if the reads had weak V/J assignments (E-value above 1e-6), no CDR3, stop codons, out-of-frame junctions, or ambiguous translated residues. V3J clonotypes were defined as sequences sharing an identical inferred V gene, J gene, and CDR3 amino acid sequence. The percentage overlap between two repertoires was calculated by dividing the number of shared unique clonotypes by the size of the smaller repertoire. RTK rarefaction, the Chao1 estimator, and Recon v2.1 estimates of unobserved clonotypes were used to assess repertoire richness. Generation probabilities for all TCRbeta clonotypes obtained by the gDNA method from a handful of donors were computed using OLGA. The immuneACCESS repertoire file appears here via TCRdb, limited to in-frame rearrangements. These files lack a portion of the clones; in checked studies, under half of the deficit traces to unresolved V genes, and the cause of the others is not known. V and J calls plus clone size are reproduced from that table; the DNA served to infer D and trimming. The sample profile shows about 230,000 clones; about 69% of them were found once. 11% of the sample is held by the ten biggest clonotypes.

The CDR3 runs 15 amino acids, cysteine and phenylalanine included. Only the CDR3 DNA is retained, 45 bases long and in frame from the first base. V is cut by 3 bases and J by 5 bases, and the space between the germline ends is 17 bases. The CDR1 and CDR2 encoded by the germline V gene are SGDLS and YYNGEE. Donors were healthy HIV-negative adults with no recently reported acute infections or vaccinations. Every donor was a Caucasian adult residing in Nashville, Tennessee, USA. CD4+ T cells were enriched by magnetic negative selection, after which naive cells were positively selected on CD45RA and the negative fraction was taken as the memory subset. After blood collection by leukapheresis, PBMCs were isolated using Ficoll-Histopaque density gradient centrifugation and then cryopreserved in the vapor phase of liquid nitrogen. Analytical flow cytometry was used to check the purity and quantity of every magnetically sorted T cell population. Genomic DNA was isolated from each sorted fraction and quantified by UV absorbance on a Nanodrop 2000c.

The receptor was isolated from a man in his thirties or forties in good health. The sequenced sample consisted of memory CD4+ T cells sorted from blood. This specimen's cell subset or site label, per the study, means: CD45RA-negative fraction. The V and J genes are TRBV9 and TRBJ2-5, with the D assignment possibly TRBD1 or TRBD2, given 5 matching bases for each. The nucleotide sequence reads TGTGCCAGCAGCGCCCGGGACGGCTCTTGGGAGACCCAGTACTTC. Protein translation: CASSARDGSWETQYF.